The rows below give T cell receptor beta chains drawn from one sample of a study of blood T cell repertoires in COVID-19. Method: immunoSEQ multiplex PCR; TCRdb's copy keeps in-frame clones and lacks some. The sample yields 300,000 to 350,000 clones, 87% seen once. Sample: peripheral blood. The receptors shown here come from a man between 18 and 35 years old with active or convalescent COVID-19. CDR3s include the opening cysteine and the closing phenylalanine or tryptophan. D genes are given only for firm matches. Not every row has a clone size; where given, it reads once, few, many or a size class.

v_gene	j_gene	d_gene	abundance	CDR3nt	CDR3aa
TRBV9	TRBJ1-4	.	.	TGTGCCAGCAGCCGCATGGGGGGTGTTAATGAAAAACTGTTTTTT	CASSRMGGVNEKLFF
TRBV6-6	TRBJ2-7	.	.	TGTGCCAGCAGTTACCGAAACGGGACTCAAACGCGCGAGCAGTACTTC	CASSYRNGTQTREQYF
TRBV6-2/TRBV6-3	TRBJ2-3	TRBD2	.	TGTGCCAGCAGCCGGGGCCTTGTCCAGCGGGGGAACACAGATACGCAGTATTTT	CASSRGLVQRGNTDTQYF
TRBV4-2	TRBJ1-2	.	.	TGTGCCAGCAGCCAAGATCAGGCGTCCCCAGCTAACTATGGCTACACCTTC	CASSQDQASPANYGYTF
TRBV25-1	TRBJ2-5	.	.	TGTGCCAGCAGTGAATATGGGGGGAGGAGGGCCCCCTCGGGGACCCAGTACTTC	CASSEYGGRRAPSGTQYF
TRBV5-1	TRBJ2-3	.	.	TGCGCCAGCAGCTTGCGCACAGCCCGCACAGATACGCAGTATTTT	CASSLRTARTDTQYF
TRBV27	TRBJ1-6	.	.	TGTGCCAGCAGTTCGGAAAGGGTAGGGGCAGGTGGAATTTCACCCCTCCACTTT	CASSSERVGAGGISPLHF
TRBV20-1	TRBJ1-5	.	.	TGCAGTGCTAGTAGGGGCGGCAGGACAAATCAGCCCCAGCATTTT	CSASRGGRTNQPQHF
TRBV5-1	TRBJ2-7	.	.	TGCGCCAGCAGCTTGTTTGGAGTCTACGAGCAGTACTTC	CASSLFGVYEQYF
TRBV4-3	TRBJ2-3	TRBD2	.	TGCGCCAGCAGCCGCCGCCCTAGCGGGGGCACAGATACGCAGTATTTT	CASSRRPSGGTDTQYF
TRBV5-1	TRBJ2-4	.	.	TGCGCCAGCAGAAAATCAGGGGATGGAAACATTCAGTACTTC	CASRKSGDGNIQYF
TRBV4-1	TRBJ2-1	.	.	TGCGCCAGCAGCCAAGCGGGAAAGGGCACCTACAATGAGCAGTTCTTC	CASSQAGKGTYNEQFF
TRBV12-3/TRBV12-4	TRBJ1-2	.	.	TGTGCCAGCAGTGAGGAAGGCAACTATGGCTACACCTTC	CASSEEGNYGYTF
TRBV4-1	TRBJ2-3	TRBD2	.	TGCGCCAGCAGCCCGGGGGGTGCCGGCACAGATACGCAGTATTTT	CASSPGGAGTDTQYF
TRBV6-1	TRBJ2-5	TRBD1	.	TGTGCCAGCAGTGAAGCCACAGGGGGCCAAGAGACCCAGTACTTC	CASSEATGGQETQYF
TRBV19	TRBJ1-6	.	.	TGTGCCAGTAAGGAGGCCTTAAATTCACCCCTCCACTTT	CASKEALNSPLHF
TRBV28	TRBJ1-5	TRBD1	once	TGTGCCAGCAGTATACCCGGACAGGGGGTTGGTCAGCCCCAGCATTTT	CASSIPGQGVGQPQHF
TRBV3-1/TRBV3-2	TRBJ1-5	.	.	TGTGCCAGCAGCCAAGATCCGGGTTACAATCAGCCCCAGCATTTT	CASSQDPGYNQPQHF
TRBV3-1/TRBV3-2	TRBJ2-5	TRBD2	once	TGTGCCAGCAGCCAACTTAGCGGGGGGGCTCCGGGGACCCAGTACTTC	CASSQLSGGAPGTQYF
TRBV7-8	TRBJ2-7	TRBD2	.	TGTGCCAGCAGGCCGACTAGCGGGACCTACGAGCAGTACTTC	CASRPTSGTYEQYF
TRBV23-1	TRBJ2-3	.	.	TGCGCCAGCATATACACAGATACGCAGTATTTT	CASIYTDTQYF
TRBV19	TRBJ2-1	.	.	TGTGCCAGTAGTTTTGGGCGCCTGGGCTACAATGAGCAGTTCTTC	CASSFGRLGYNEQFF
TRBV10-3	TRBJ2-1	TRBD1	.	TGTGCCATCAGCCGGTGGGGACAGGGGGCGGACAATGAGCAGTTCTTC	CAISRWGQGADNEQFF
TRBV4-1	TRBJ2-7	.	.	TGCGCCAGCAGCTACAAATGGACAGACCAAAGCTTCTACGAGCAGTACTTC	CASSYKWTDQSFYEQYF
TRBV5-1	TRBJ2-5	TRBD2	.	TGCGCCAGCAGTCAATCCAGGGAGGGAGAGACCCAGTACTTC	CASSQSREGETQYF
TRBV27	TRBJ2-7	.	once	TGTGCCAGCAGCCCACTCGAGGGCAGAATCCACTCCTACGAGCAGTACTTC	CASSPLEGRIHSYEQYF
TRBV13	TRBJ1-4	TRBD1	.	TGTGCCAGCAGCATATTCAGGGGGGTGACCGAAAAACTGTTTTTT	CASSIFRGVTEKLFF
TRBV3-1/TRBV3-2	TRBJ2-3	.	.	TGTGCCAGCAGCCAAGATGGTAGCTCCAGAGTGGATACGCAGTATTTT	CASSQDGSSRVDTQYF
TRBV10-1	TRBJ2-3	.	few	TGCGCCAGCAGTGCAGGCGGGAAAGTCTACGATACGCAGTATTTT	CASSAGGKVYDTQYF
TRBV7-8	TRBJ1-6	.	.	TGTGCCAGCAGCATCGGAAAAGGGGGGGTAAATTCACCCCTCCACTTT	CASSIGKGGVNSPLHF
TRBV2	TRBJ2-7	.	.	TGTGCCAGCAGAACCAGCGGGTACGAGCAGTACTTC	CASRTSGYEQYF
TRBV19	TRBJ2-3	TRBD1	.	TGTGCCAGTAGGCGACAACAGGGGGCGTCAGATACGCAGTATTTT	CASRRQQGASDTQYF
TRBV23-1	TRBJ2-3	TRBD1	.	TGCGCCCCTCCCCGACAGGGAGCAGATACGCAGTATTTT	CAPPRQGADTQYF
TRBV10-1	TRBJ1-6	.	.	TGCGCCAGCAGTGGGGCGGGGAGCTCCTATAATTCACCCCTCCACTTT	CASSGAGSSYNSPLHF
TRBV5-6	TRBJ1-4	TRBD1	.	TGTGCCAGCAGCCCAAGGGGACAGGGGGCAACTAATGAAAAACTGTTTTTT	CASSPRGQGATNEKLFF
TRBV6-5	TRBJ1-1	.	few	TGTGCCAGCAGCCGTGACAGTGCCTTGAACACTGAAGCTTTCTTT	CASSRDSALNTEAFF